What follows are 20 T cell receptor beta chains derived from one specimen sequenced in a study of molecular identifiers for immune sequencing clone quantification. TCRdb ran MiXCR on the PCR reads and lists one entry per CDR3 protein. This table has over 90,000 distinct CDR3 sequences, less than 35% appearing once. Input material: naive CD8+ T cells from blood, with Jurkat cell RNA spiked in. Subset in this sample: FACS-sorted CD8+CD4-CCR7+CD45RA+ naive T cells. The receptors stem from a human donor in good health. Some libraries in this study had Jurkat cell RNA spiked in.

The CDR3 nucleotides are TGTGCCAGCAGCGAGGACGGGGGGGGGTCCGAAGCTTTCTTT. The encoded protein is CASSEDGGGSEAFF. The chain is built from TRBV9 and TRBJ1-1, with D perhaps matching TRBD1 (5 bases). CDR1 is SGDLS, CDR2 YYNGEE, per germline. The CDR3 loop spans 14 amino acids. The V end lost 3 bases, the J end lost 8 bases, and 17 bases lay between the germline ends.

V usage is TRBV20-1 and J usage is TRBJ2-7, with 8 bases aligning to TRBD2. This CDR3 contains 13 residues. Looked up from germline, CDR1 is DFQATT and CDR2 is SNEGSKA (reference sequence). V was pared by 6 bases and J by 5 bases, with 9 bases of the junction left unmatched. CDR3 nucleotides: TGCAGTGCATGGAGCGGGAGTCTAGACGAGCAGTACTTC. Translating gives CSAWSGSLDEQYF.

The CDR3, as DNA: TGCAGTGCTAGAGATGGGGGTTCACCCCTCCACTTT. This codes for CSARDGGSPLHF. The chain uses TRBV20-1 and TRBJ1-6; D is possibly TRBD1 (5 bases). V dropped 0 bases and J dropped 9 bases, with 6 bases sitting between them. The germline gives CDR1 DFQATT, CDR2 SNEGSKA (reference sequence). The CDR3 is made up of 12 amino acids.

The chain has TRBV12-3 or TRBV12-4 and TRBJ1-1; TRBD1 matches 7 bases. This CDR3 contains 13 residues. The trim removed 5 bases at V and 4 bases at J, leaving 4 bases unmatched. In DNA form, the CDR3 reads TGTGCCAGCAGTCCAGGGGGTACCACTGAAGCTTTCTTT. Translated: CASSPGGTTEAFF.

This clonotype was picked up many times. This sequence joins TRBV28 and TRBJ1-1; TRBD1 might be the D (5 bases). Germline assignment: CDR1 MDHEN and CDR2 SYDVKM. V lost 8 bases, J lost 10 bases, and 14 bases lay in between. This CDR3 contains 11 residues. CDR3 DNA: TGTGCCAGCTGGGGGTCCCGGGGAGCTTTCTTT. Amino acids: CASWGSRGAFF.

V usage is TRBV4-1 and J usage is TRBJ2-7; D is perhaps TRBD2 (6 bases). Germline CDR1 and CDR2: MGHRA and YSYEKL. The CDR3 is 15 residues long. Trimming removed 1 base from V and 2 bases from J, with 12 bases in between. The CDR3 DNA reads TGCGCCAGCAGCCAAGTAGTAGCGGTGCCCTACGAGCAGTACTTC. Protein sequence: CASSQVVAVPYEQYF.

At least ten counts were recorded for this clonotype. The chain couples TRBV7-2 to TRBJ2-7, with a tentative D call TRBD2 (6 bases). CDR1 and CDR2 from the germline V gene are SGHTA and FQGNSA. V lost 4 bases and J 7 bases, leaving 23 bases between the germline ends. The CDR3 has 16 amino acids. The CDR3 DNA follows: TGTGCCAGCAGCTCACCACCGGGCCGGTTGGAGGGTGAGCAGTACTTC. It yields the protein CASSSPPGRLEGEQYF. Full variable domain (rest looked up from reference TRBV7-2 and TRBJ2-7): GAGVSQSPSNKVTEKGKDVELRCDPISGHTALYWYRQSLGQGLEFLIYFQGNSAPDKSGLPSDRFSAERTGGSVSTLTIQRTQQEDSAVYLCASSSPPGRLEGEQYFGPGTRLTVT.

The chain uses TRBV5-8 and TRBJ2-6; D may match TRBD1 or TRBD2 (6 bases each). Looked up from germline, CDR1 is SGHTS and CDR2 is YDEGEE. V shed 1 base and J shed 2 bases, with 19 bases lying between them. The CDR3 sequence is 19 residues long. The CDR3 DNA reads TGTGCCAGCAGCTTGTTTTTCCGGGGGCGCGGCCCTGGGGCCAACGTCCTGACTTTC. It translates to CASSLFFRGRGPGANVLTF.

In its sample, this clonotype was seen a few times. Compared with germline, one end of the junction differs, possibly owing to a read error. The chain joins TRBV20-1 to TRBJ1-6; maybe TRBD1 (5 bases). CDR1 is DFQATT, CDR2 SNEGSKA, per germline (reference sequence). CDR3 length: 18 residues. CDR3 DNA: TGCAGTGCTGGAGATCAGGGCCCTGGGGGGGTGCGGAATTCACCCCTCCACTTT. Translation: CSAGDQGPGGVRNSPLHF.

This clonotype was detected only a few times. The rearrangement links TRBV27 to TRBJ2-1, with D perhaps TRBD1 (5 bases). V lost 2 bases and J lost 10, with 12 bases in between. Germline loops: CDR1 MNHEY, CDR2 SMNVEV (reference sequence). The CDR3 sequence is 13 residues long. The CDR3: CASSLGATWEQFF. In nucleotides, the CDR3 is TGTGCCAGCAGTTTAGGGGCTACATGGGAGCAGTTCTTC.

The CDR3 sequence: CASSQDCDRSYEQYF. CDR3 DNA: TGCGCCAGCAGCCAAGATTGTGACAGGTCCTACGAGCAGTACTTC. This chain connects TRBV4-3 to TRBJ2-7; maybe TRBD1 (6 bases). CDR1 LGHNA and CDR2 YSLEER come from the germline V gene. Trimming took 0 bases from V and 1 from J, leaving 10 bases between them. The CDR3 loop spans 15 amino acids.

As regards this clonotype: This may be a read error: a much more frequent sequence differs by one nucleotide. J is TRBJ1-1 and V is TRBV27; no clear D gene. The CDR3 is 13 residues long. The V gene's germline CDR1 is MNHEY and CDR2 SMNVEV (reference sequence). The chain's CDR3 is CASRIQVNTAAFF. The CDR3 DNA sequence: TGTGCCAGCAGAATCCAGGTGAACACTGCAGCTTTCTTT.

CDR3 sequence reads: CSARPPGQGPYEQYF. CDR3 nucleotides: TGCAGTGCTAGGCCCCCGGGACAGGGACCCTACGAGCAGTACTTC. The V and J genes are TRBV20-1 and TRBJ2-7; 9 bases agree with TRBD1. The CDR3 is 15 residues long. Germline CDR1 is DFQATT and CDR2 is SNEGSKA (reference sequence). The V and J ends lost 3 bases and 2 bases, in that order; junction bases with no gene match: 8.

This clonotype was seen at least ten times. The chain recombines TRBV28 with TRBJ1-5; D remains ambiguous. The CDR3 is made up of 14 amino acids. In germline, CDR1 is MDHEN, CDR2 SYDVKM. The V end lost 2 bases, the J end lost 5 bases, and 10 bases lay between the germline ends. CDR3 protein: CASSLPSEDQPQHF. DNA for the CDR3: TGTGCCAGCAGTTTACCCAGTGAGGATCAGCCCCAGCATTTT.

V gene TRBV4-2 combines with J gene TRBJ2-1, with 11 bases matching TRBD2. V lost 0 bases to trimming and J lost 2 bases; unmatched junction nucleotides: 3. Germline CDR1 reads LGHNA; CDR2 reads YNFKEQ. The CDR3 covers 17 residues. The CDR3 spells CASSQDTSGRPYNEQFF. CDR3 bases: TGTGCCAGCAGCCAAGATACTAGCGGGAGACCCTACAATGAGCAGTTCTTC.

This rearrangement joins TRBV2 to TRBJ2-3; D may be TRBD2 (6 bases). Germline V CDR1 and CDR2: SNHLY, FYNNEI. CDR3 length: 14 residues. V lost 5 bases to trimming and J lost 4 bases, with 13 bases between them. CDR3 residues: CASSPPGAADTQYF. In nucleotides, the CDR3 is TGTGCCAGCAGTCCTCCGGGAGCCGCAGATACGCAGTATTTT.

This clonotype was detected once. A read error is likely, as this CDR3 ends without the conserved phenylalanine or tryptophan. This chain joins TRBV13 and TRBJ2-3, with D possibly called TRBD1 or TRBD2 (5 bases each). Trimming removed 5 bases from V and 0 bases from J, with 18 bases in between. The CDR3 has 17 residues. CDR1 is PRHDT, CDR2 FYEKMQ, per germline (reference sequence). In DNA form, the CDR3 reads TGTGCCAGCAGCGGGGGACGTTCCCTTGGGAGCACAGATACGCAGTATTCT. Translated, it gives CASSGGRSLGSTDTQYS.

The chain recombines TRBV29-1 with TRBJ2-7; the D gene is possibly TRBD1 (6 bases). This CDR3 has 13 residues. Trimming took 5 bases from V and 4 from J, leaving 15 bases between them. Germline lookup yields CDR1 SQVTM and CDR2 ANQGSEA. CDR3: CSVSPAGVYEQYF. The CDR3 nucleotides are TGCAGCGTTTCCCCAGCAGGGGTATACGAGCAGTACTTC.

This clonotype has more than one count but fewer than ten. The chain uses TRBV6-5 and TRBJ1-5, with D perhaps TRBD1 (5 bases). The germline CDR1 and CDR2 sequences are MNHEY and SVGAGI. This CDR3 has 13 residues. The V end lost 2 bases, the J end lost 7 bases, and 9 bases lay between the germline ends. In DNA form, the CDR3 reads TGTGCCAGCAGTTACGCGGGGGGGCAGCCCCAGCATTTT. This sequence encodes CASSYAGGQPQHF.

The V call is TRBV19, the J call TRBJ2-2; D gene unclear. Germline V CDR1 and CDR2: LNHDA, SQIVND (reference sequence). The ends were cut back, 1 base at V and 6 bases at J, with 12 bases in the middle. This CDR3 is 15 amino acids long. CDR3 coding DNA: TGTGCCAGTAGTATAGTCGCGTATACGGCCGGGGAGCTGTTTTTT. This encodes CASSIVAYTAGELFF.